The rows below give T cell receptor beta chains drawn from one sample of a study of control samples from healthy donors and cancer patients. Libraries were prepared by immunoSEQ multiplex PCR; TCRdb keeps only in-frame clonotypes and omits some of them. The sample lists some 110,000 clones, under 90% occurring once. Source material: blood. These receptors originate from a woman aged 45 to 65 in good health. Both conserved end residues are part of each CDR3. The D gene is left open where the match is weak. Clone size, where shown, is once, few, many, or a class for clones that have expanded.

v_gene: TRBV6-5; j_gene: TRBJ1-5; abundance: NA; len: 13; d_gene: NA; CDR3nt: TGTGCCAGCAGTTCTACCCAGGATCAGCCCCAGCATTTT; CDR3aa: CASSSTQDQPQHF
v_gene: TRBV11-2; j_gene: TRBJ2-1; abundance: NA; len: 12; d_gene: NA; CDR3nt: TGTGCCAGCAGCTTACAGGGTCATGAGCAGTTCTTC; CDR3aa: CASSLQGHEQFF
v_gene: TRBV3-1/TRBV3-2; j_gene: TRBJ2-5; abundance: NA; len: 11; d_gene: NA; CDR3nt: TGTGCCAGCAGCACCCAAGAGACCCAGTACTTC; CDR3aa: CASSTQETQYF
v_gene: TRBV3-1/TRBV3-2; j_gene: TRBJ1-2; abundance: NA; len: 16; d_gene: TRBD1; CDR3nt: TGTGCCAGCAGCGTGGACAGGGGCCACCTGCGGTATGGCTACACCTTC; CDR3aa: CASSVDRGHLRYGYTF
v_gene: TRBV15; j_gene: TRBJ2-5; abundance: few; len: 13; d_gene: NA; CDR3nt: TGTGCCACCAGGACAGGTTACCAAGAGACCCAGTACTTC; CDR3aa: CATRTGYQETQYF
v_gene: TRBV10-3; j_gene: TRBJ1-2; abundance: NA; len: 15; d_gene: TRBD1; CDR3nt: TGTGCCATCACTGACTCACCCGGGACAGGTCATGGCTACACCTTC; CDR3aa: CAITDSPGTGHGYTF
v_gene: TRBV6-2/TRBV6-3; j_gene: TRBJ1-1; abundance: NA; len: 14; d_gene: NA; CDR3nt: TGTGCCAGCAGTTCTCAAGGGGCAATCACTGAAGCTTTCTTT; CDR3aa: CASSSQGAITEAFF
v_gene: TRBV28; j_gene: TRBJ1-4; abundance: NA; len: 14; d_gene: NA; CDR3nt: TGTGCCAGCAGTACCCCGGGGGGGGGCAGAAAACTGTTTTTT; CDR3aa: CASSTPGGGRKLFF
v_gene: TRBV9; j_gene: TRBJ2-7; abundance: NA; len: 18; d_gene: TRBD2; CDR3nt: TGTGCCAGCAGCCAGGACAGGGGGACTAGCGGGAAGCCGTACGAGCAGTACTTC; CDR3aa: CASSQDRGTSGKPYEQYF
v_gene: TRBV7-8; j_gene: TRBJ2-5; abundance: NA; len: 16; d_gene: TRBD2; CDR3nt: TGTGCCAGCAGCTTAACTAGCGGGAGCGGGGGAGAGACCCAGTACTTC; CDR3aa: CASSLTSGSGGETQYF
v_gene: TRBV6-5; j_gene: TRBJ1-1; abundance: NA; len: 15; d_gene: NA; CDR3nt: TGTGCCAGCAGTTACCCTCGGGGGAGGAACACTGAAGCTTTCTTT; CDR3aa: CASSYPRGRNTEAFF
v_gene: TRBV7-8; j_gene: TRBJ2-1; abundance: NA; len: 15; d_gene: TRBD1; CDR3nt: TGTGCCAGCAGCTTTAGGACAGGGGTCTACAATGAGCAGTTCTTC; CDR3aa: CASSFRTGVYNEQFF
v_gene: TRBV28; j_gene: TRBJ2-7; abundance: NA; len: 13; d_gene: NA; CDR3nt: TGTGCCAGCAATAGCAGGGGACCCTACGAGCAGTACTTC; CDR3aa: CASNSRGPYEQYF
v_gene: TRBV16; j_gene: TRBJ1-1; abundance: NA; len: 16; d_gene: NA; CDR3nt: TGTGCCAGCACCTCGGGATACAAAGATTTGAACACTGAAGCTTTCTTT; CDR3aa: CASTSGYKDLNTEAFF
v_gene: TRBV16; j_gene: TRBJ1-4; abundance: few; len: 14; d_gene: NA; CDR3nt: TGTGCCAGCAGCCAATTCAGGGGACATGAAAAACTGTTTTTT; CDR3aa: CASSQFRGHEKLFF
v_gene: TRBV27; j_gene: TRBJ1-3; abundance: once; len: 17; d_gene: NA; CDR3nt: TGTGCCAGCAGTTTATCGGGCCCGAGGAGCTCTGGAAACACCATATATTTT; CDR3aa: CASSLSGPRSSGNTIYF
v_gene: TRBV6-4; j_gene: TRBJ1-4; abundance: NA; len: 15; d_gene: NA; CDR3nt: TGTGCCAGCAGTCAGACAGGAACAACTAATGAAAAACTGTTTTTT; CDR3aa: CASSQTGTTNEKLFF
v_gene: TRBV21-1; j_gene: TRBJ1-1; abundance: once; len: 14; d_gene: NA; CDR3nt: TGTGCCAGCAGCAAGGGACATTTGAACACTGAAGCTTTCTTT; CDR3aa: CASSKGHLNTEAFF
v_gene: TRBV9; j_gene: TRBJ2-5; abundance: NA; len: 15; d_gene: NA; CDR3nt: TGTGCCAGCAGCGTAGCCAGAGGGAACGGAGAGACCCAGTACTTC; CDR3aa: CASSVARGNGETQYF
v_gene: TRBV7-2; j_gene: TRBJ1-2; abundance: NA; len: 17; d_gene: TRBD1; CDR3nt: TGTGCCAGCAGCCTCACAGGGGGCGAGGGATGGAACTATGGCTACACCTTC; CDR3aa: CASSLTGGEGWNYGYTF
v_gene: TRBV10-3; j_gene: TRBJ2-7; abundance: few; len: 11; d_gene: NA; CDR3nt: TGTGCCACTGGAGAGGGCTACGAGCAGTACTTC; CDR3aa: CATGEGYEQYF
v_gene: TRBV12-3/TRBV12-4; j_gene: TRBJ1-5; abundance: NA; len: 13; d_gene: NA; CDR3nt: TGTGCCAGCACTCCGGGACCCAATCAGCCCCAGCATTTT; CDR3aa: CASTPGPNQPQHF
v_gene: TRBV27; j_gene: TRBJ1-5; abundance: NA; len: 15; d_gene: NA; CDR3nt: TGTGCCAGCAGTTTACGGGGGGGCAACAATCAGCCCCAGCATTTT; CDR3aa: CASSLRGGNNQPQHF
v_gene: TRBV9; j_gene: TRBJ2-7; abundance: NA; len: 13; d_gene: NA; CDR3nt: TGTGCCAGCAGCGTGGCCGGGGGCGACGAGCAGTACTTC; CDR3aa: CASSVAGGDEQYF
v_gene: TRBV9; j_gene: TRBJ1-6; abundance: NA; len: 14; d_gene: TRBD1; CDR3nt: TGTGCCAGCAGCTCCCGGACAGGGGATTCACCCCTCCACTTT; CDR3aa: CASSSRTGDSPLHF
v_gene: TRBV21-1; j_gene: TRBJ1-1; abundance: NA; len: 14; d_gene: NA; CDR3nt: TGTGCCAGCAGCAAAATGGATGGAGGTGCTGAAGCTTTCTTT; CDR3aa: CASSKMDGGAEAFF
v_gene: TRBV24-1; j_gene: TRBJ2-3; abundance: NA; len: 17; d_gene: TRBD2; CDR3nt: TGTGCCACCAGTGATCCCTCGGGCGGGGGGGGCACAGATACGCAGTATTTT; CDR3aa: CATSDPSGGGGTDTQYF
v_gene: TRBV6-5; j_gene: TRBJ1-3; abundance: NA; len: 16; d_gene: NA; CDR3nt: TGTGCCAGCAGTTACTCGCGGGGGACCTCTGGAAACACCATATATTTT; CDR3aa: CASSYSRGTSGNTIYF
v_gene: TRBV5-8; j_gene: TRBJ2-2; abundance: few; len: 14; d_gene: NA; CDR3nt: TGTGCCAGCAGCTTGTATCAGGGCACCGGGGAGCTGTTTTTT; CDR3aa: CASSLYQGTGELFF
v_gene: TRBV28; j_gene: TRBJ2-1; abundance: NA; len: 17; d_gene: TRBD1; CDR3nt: TGTGCCAGCAGTCTGACGGCCGGGACAGGTTCCTACAATGAGCAGTTCTTC; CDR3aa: CASSLTAGTGSYNEQFF
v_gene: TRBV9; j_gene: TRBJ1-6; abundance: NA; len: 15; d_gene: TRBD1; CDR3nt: TGTGCCAGCAGCACGCAAACAGGGGACCCCGCCTCCCTCCACTTT; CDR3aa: CASSTQTGDPASLHF
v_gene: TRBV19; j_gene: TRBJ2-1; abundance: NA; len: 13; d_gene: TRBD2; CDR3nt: TGTGCCAGCGTCACGACTAGCGGGGGGGAGCAGTTCTTC; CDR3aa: CASVTTSGGEQFF
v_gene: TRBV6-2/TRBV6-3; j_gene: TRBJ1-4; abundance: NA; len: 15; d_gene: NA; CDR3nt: TGTGCCAGCAGTTATTATTTCGCAACTAATGAAAAACTGTTTTTT; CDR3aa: CASSYYFATNEKLFF
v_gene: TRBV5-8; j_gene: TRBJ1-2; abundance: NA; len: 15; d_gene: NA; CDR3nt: TGTGCCAGCAGCTTGGAGACGGGGAACAACTATGGCTACACCTTC; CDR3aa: CASSLETGNNYGYTF
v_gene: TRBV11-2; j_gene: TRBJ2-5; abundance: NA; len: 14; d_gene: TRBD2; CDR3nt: TGTGCCAGCAGTTTTAGCGGGACCCGGGAGACCCAGTACTTC; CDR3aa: CASSFSGTRETQYF
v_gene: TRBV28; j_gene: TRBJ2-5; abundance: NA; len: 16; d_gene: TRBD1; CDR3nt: TGTGCCAGCAGTTTACCGCCGGGACAGGGCAGGGAGACCCAGTACTTC; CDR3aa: CASSLPPGQGRETQYF
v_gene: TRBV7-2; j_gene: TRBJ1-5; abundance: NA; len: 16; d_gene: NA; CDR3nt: TGTGCCAGCAGCCGTGGGGGAGGGGATGGTCATCAGCCCCAGCATTTT; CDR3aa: CASSRGGGDGHQPQHF
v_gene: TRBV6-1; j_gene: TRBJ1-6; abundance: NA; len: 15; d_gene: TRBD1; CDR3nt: TGTGCCAGCAGTGAACAACAGGGGCGAAATTCACCCCTCCACTTT; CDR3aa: CASSEQQGRNSPLHF
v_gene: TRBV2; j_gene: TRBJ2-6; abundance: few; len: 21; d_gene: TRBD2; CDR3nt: TGTGCCAGCAGTGCCGCTTCTACGCGACTAGCGCCCTCCTCTGGGGCCAACGTCCTGACTTTC; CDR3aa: CASSAASTRLAPSSGANVLTF
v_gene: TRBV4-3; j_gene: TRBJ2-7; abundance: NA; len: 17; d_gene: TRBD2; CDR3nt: TGCGCCAGCAGCCAAGCCGGGACTAGCGGGAGCTCCTACGAGCAGTACTTC; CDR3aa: CASSQAGTSGSSYEQYF
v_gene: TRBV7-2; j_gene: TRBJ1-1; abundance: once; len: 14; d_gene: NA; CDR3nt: TGTGCCAGCAGCTTAGTTCGGACCTCCGGTGAAGCTTTCTTT; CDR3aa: CASSLVRTSGEAFF
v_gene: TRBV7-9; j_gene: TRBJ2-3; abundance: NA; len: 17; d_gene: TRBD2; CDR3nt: TGTGCCAGCAGCTTAAAACGAGCGGGGGCCACCACAGATACGCAGTATTTT; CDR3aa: CASSLKRAGATTDTQYF
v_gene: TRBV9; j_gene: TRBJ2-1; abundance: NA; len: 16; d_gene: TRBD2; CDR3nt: TGTGCCAGCAGCCCACGCTCAGGGAGCGGGGCGAATGAGCAGTTCTTC; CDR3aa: CASSPRSGSGANEQFF
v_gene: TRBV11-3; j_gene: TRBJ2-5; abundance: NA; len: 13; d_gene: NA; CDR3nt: TGTGCCAGCAGCTTACTAGGGGAAGAGACCCAGTACTTC; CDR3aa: CASSLLGEETQYF
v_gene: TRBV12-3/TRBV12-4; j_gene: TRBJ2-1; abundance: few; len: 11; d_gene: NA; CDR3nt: TGTGCCAGCAGTTGGTTCAATGAGCAGTTCTTC; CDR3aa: CASSWFNEQFF
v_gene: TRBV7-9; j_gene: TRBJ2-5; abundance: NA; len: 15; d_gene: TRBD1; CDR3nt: TGTGCCAGCAGCAAGACTACAGGGGGTTGGGAGACCCAGTACTTC; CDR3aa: CASSKTTGGWETQYF
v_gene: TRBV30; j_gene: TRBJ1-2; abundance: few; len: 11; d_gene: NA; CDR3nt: TGTGCCTGGAGTGGGGGGGTTGGCTACACCTTC; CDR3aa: CAWSGGVGYTF
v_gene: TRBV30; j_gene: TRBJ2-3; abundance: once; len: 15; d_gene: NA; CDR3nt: TGTGCCTGGAGTAATGGTGGGGTAAGCACAGATACGCAGTATTTT; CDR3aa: CAWSNGGVSTDTQYF
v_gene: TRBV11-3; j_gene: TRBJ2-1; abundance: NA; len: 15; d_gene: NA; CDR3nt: TGTGCCAGCAGCTTAGATCCATGGGCCTTTAATGAGCAGTTCTTC; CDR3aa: CASSLDPWAFNEQFF
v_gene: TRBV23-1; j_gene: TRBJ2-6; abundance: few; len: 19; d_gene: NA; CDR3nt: TGCGCCAGCACTGACATACCCGGCGACGGCCGCTCTGGGGCCAACGTCCTGACTTTC; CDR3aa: CASTDIPGDGRSGANVLTF
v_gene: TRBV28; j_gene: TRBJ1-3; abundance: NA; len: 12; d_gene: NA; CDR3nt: TGTGCCAGCAGTTTGATCGGAAACACCATATATTTT; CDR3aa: CASSLIGNTIYF
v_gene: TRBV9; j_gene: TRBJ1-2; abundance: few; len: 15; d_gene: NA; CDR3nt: TGTGCCAGCAGCGTAGAGGGAGTTACTAACTATGGCTACACCTTC; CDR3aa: CASSVEGVTNYGYTF
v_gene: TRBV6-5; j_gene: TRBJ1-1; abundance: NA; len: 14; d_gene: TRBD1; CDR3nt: TGTGCCAGCAGGAGACAGGGGGCGACCAATGAAGCTTTCTTT; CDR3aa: CASRRQGATNEAFF
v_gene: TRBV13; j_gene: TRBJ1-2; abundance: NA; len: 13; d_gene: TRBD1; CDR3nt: TGTGCCAGCAGCGTGGACAGGACCTATGGCTACACCTTC; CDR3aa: CASSVDRTYGYTF
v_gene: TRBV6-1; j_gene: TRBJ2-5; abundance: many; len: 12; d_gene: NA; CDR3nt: TGTGCCAGCAGTGAAACTAGGGAGACCCAGTACTTC; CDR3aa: CASSETRETQYF
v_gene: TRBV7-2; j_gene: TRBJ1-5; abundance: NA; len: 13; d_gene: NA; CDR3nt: TGTGCCAGCAGCTTAGAATCGGGCCAGCCCCAGCATTTT; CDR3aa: CASSLESGQPQHF
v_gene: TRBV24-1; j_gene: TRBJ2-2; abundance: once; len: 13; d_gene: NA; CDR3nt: TGTGCCACCAGTGCGCCGATCACCGGGGAGCTGTTTTTT; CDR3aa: CATSAPITGELFF
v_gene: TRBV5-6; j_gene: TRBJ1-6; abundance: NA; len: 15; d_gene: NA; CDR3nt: TGTGCCAGCAGCCGGGACGATTTAGATAATTCACCCCTCCACTTT; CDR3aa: CASSRDDLDNSPLHF